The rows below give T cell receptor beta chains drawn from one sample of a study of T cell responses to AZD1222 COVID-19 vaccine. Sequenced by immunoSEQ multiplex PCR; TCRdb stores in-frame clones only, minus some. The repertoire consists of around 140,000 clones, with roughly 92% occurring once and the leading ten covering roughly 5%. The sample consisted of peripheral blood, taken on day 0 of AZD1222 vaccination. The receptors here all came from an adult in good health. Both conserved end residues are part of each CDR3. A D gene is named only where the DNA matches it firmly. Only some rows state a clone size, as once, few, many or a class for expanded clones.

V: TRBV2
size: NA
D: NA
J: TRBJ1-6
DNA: TGTGCCAGCAGTGATCCTCGACAGCCCAATTCACCCCTCCACTTT
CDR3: CASSDPRQPNSPLHF

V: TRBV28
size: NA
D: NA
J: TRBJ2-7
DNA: TGTGCCAGCATCCGTAGGGGGGCCTACGAGCAGTACTTC
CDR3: CASIRRGAYEQYF

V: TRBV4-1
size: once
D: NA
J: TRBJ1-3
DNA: TGCGCCAGCAGCCAAGCCCCCCCTGGGGGGAATGGAAACACCATATATTTT
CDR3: CASSQAPPGGNGNTIYF

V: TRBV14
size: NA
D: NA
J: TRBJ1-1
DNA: TGTGCCAGCAGCCAAGACGGGGTCGGCGGTGAAGCTTTCTTT
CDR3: CASSQDGVGGEAFF

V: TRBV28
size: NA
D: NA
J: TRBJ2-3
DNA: TGTGCCAGCAGTCCTTACACAGATACGCAGTATTTT
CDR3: CASSPYTDTQYF

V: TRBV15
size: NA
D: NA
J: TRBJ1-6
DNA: TGTGCCACCAGTCGGACAAGACCCTCACCCCTCCACTTT
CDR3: CATSRTRPSPLHF

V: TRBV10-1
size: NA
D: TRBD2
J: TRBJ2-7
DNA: TGCGCCAGCCAATTGGGCGGGAGAGCCTACGAGCAGTACTTC
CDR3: CASQLGGRAYEQYF

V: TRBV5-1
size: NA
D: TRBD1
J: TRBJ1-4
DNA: TGCGCCAGCAGCAGGGACAGGGGAGTTGAAAAACTGTTTTTT
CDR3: CASSRDRGVEKLFF

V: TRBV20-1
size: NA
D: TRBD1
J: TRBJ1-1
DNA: TGCAGTGCTAGTGGGGACAGGCACACTGAAGCTTTCTTT
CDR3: CSASGDRHTEAFF

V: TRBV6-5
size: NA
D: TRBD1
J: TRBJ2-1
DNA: TGTGCCAGCAGGCATACCGGGACAGGGTTCAATGAGCAGTTCTTC
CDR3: CASRHTGTGFNEQFF

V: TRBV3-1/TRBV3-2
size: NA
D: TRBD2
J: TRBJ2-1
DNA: TGTGCCAGCAGTGGACTAGCGAACAATGAGCAGTTCTTC
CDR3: CASSGLANNEQFF

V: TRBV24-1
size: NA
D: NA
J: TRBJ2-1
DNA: TGTGCCACCAGTGATTTGCACCCGGGGAACTACAATGAGCAGTTCTTC
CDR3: CATSDLHPGNYNEQFF

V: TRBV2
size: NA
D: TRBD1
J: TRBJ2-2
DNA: TGTGCCAGTTGGACAGGGGCCGGGGAGCTGTTTTTT
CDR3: CASWTGAGELFF

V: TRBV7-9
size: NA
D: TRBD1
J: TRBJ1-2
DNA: TGTGCCAGCAGCCAAAGACAGGGGAGGACTAACTATGGCTACACCTTC
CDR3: CASSQRQGRTNYGYTF

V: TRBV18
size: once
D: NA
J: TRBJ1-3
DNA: TGTGCCAGCTCACCGCGCCAGGAGGCTGGAAACACCATATATTTT
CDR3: CASSPRQEAGNTIYF

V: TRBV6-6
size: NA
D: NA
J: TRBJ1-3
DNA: TGTGCCAGCAGCGGGACGGTCTCTGGAAACACCATATATTTT
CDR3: CASSGTVSGNTIYF

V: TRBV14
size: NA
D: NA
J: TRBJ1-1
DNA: TGTGCCAGCAGCCGGACCTTAGGGAACACTGAAGCTTTCTTT
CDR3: CASSRTLGNTEAFF

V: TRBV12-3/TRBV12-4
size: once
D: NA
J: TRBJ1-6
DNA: TGTGCCAGCGGGGGCAGATATAATTCACCCCTCCACTTT
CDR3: CASGGRYNSPLHF

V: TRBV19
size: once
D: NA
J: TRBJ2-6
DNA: TGTGCCAGTAGCACCCTAAGGCGGGTCTCTGGGGCCAACGTCCTGACTTTC
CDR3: CASSTLRRVSGANVLTF

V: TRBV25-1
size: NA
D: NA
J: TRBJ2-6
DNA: TGTGCCAGCAGTGCAGGGAAATCTGGGGCCAACGTCCTGACTTTC
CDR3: CASSAGKSGANVLTF

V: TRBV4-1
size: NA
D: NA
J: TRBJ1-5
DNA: TGCGCCAGCAGCCAAACGACGGGCAATCAGCCCCAGCATTTT
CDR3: CASSQTTGNQPQHF

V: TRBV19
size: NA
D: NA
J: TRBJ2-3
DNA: TGTGCCAGTAGTATGAATGGGTTCAGCACAGATACGCAGTATTTT
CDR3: CASSMNGFSTDTQYF

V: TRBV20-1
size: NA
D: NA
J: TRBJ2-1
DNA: TGCAGTGCTAGTCTCGTGGTCGATGAGCAGTTCTTC
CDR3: CSASLVVDEQFF

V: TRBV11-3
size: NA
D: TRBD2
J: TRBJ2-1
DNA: TGTGCCAGCAGCTCGGGACTAGCGGGAGGCGGTGGTGAGCAGTTCTTC
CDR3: CASSSGLAGGGGEQFF

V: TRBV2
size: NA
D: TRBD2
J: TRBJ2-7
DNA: TGTGCCAGCACCACGGGAGGGACCTACGAGCAGTACTTC
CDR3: CASTTGGTYEQYF

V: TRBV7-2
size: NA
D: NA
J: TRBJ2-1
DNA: TGTGCCAGCAGCGCCCGTAACGGGGAATACAATGAGCAGTTCTTC
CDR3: CASSARNGEYNEQFF

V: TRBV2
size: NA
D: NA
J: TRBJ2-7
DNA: TGTGCCTGGAGGTCGGGGCGCACCTACGAGCAGTACTTC
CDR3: CAWRSGRTYEQYF

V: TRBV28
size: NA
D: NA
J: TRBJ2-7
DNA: TGTGCCAGCGAGGCGGGGGCGATGTCCGCCTCGAGTTTCTCCTACGAGCAGTACTTC
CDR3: CASEAGAMSASSFSYEQYF

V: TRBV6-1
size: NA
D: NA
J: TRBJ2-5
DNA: TGTGCCAGCAGTGAAATGGACCAAGGGACCCAGTACTTC
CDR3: CASSEMDQGTQYF

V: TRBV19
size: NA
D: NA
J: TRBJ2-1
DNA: TGTGCCAGTAGTCTTGACGCCCGAAAGGCATACAATGAGCAGTTCTTC
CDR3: CASSLDARKAYNEQFF

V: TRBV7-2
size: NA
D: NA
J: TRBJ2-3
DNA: TGTGCCAGCAGCCTACTAGGGGGCACAGATACGCAGTATTTT
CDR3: CASSLLGGTDTQYF

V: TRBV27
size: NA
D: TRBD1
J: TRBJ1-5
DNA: TGTGCCAGCAGTTCGAAGACAGGGAGAGTGTTTCAGCCCCAGCATTTT
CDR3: CASSSKTGRVFQPQHF

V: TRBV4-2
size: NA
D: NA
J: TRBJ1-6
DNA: TGTGCCAGCAGCCAAGATCTCGTACAGGGTAATTCACCCCTCCACTTT
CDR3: CASSQDLVQGNSPLHF

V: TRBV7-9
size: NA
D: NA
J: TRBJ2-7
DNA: TGTGCCAGCAGCTTAGAGCGGGTGCGGGCAGGGGGGCACGAGCAGTACTTC
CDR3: CASSLERVRAGGHEQYF

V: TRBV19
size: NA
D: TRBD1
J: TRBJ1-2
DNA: TGTGCCACAGATGACAGGGGAGCTAACTATGGCTACACCTTC
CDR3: CATDDRGANYGYTF

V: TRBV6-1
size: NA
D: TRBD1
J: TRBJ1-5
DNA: TGTGCCAGCAGTGACGGGACAGGGAAGAGGCCCCAGCATTTT
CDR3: CASSDGTGKRPQHF

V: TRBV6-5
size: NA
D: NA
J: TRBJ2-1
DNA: TGTGCCAGCAGTTACCGAGCGGGCGGAAACAATGAGCAGTTCTTC
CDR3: CASSYRAGGNNEQFF

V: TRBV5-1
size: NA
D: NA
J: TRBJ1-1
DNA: TGCGCCAGCAGCTTGGGAACAGAAACATACACTGAAGCTTTCTTT
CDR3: CASSLGTETYTEAFF

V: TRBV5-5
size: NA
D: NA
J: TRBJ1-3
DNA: TGTGCCAGCAGACAGGAAGGTGGAAACACCATATATTTT
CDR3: CASRQEGGNTIYF

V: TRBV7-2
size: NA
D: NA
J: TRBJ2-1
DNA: TGTGCCAGCAGCATAGTGGGACTTGAGTCCCATGAGCAGTTCTTC
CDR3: CASSIVGLESHEQFF

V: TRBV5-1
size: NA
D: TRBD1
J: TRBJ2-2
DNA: TGCGCCAGCAGCGGTGGACAGGGGACGAACACCGGGGAGCTGTTTTTT
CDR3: CASSGGQGTNTGELFF

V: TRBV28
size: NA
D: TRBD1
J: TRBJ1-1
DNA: TGTGCCAGCAGTTCAGGGGACAGCTCTTCGGGAGGAGCTTTCTTT
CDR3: CASSSGDSSSGGAFF

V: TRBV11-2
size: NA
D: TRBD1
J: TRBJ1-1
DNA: TGTGCCAGCAGCAAAACCGGGACAGGTAACACTGAAGCTTTCTTT
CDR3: CASSKTGTGNTEAFF

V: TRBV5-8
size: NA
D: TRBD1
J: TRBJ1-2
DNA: TGTGCCAGCAGCCGCGGGACAGGGATAAACTATGGCTACACCTTC
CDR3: CASSRGTGINYGYTF

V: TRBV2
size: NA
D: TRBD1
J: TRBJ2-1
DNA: TGTGCCAGCGGACAGGGGAATGAGCAGTTCTTC
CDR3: CASGQGNEQFF

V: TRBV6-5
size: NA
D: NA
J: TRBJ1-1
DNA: TGTGCCAGCAGTTACCCGCTGGGGGCGAAACAAGCTTTCTTT
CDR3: CASSYPLGAKQAFF

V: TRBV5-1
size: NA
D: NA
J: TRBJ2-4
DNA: TGCGCCAGCAGCCGGTACAGCGAACCCAAAAACATTCAGTACTTC
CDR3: CASSRYSEPKNIQYF